This T cell receptor beta chain was profiled in a study of blood T cells in healthy people across ages. PCR was performed a second time for about 6 to 11 cycles using a sample-barcoded 5' primer and a J-beta primer mix. A template-switch adaptor containing 12 random nucleotides labeled each cDNA molecule. TCRdb reanalysed the 5' RACE reads using MiXCR and keeps one entry per CDR3 protein. The sample records roughly 650,000 distinct CDR3 sequences, approximately 29% being singletons. In germline, CDR1 is LGHNA, CDR2 YNFKEQ. V shed 0 bases and J 0 bases; nucleotides not matched to a gene: 5. This CDR3 comprises 17 residues.

The sequenced sample consisted of blood. The genes are TRBV4-2 and TRBJ2-1, with 7 bases lining up with TRBD2. This sequence was found in an elderly woman in good health. DNA for the CDR3: TGTGCCAGCAGCCAAGACCACAGCGGGACCTCCTACAATGAGCAGTTCTTC. Translation: CASSQDHSGTSYNEQFF.